The clone carrying this T cell receptor (beta chain) was seen many times. Its antigen is as yet unknown. The source of the sample is a study of shared clonotypes between healthy human individuals. Notes on the study in general: Blood was the sole source, and tissue repertoires probably differ. Sequencing of the sorted subsets was shown by rarefaction to be incomplete despite large depth.

Several immunoSEQ plates received, in even portions, the genomic DNA of each subset. Method: immunoSEQ multiplex PCR; TCRdb's copy keeps in-frame clones and lacks some. The sample includes some 680,000 clones, about three quarters seen only once; the top ten take 1.5% to 2%. The V gene's germline CDR1 is LNHDA and CDR2 SQIVND (reference sequence). This CDR3 spans 14 amino acids. V dropped 6 bases and J dropped 0 bases, with 9 bases sitting between them. This sequence originates from a woman between 25 and 40 years old in good health. Sample: memory CD4+ T cells sorted from blood. As for subset: CD45RA-negative fraction. The chain employs TRBV19 and TRBJ1-5; D is unresolved. The DNA for the CDR3 is TGTGCCAGTAGCGAGCAAAATAGCAATCAGCCCCAGCATTTT. The encoded protein is CASSEQNSNQPQHF.